This TCR beta chain was identified during a study of CD8 T cells in Susac syndrome. V was shortened by 5 bases and J by 6 bases, with 11 bases between the two germline ends. Germline lookup yields CDR1 SEHNR and CDR2 FQNEAQ (reference sequence). The CDR3 runs to 12 residues. Reverse transcription of roughly 0.5 to 1 ug RNA used random hexamers. Amplification of TCR beta CDR3 used immunoSEQ multiplex PCR across 54 Vbeta and 13 Jbeta. TCRdb used MiXCR to reprocess the immunoSEQ multiplex PCR reads, holding one entry per CDR3 protein. The table lists about 110,000 distinct CDR3 sequences, about 96% of them singletons.

The source of this sequence is a human donor in good health. The chain joins TRBV7-9 to TRBJ2-7; possible D gene TRBD2, 5 bases. The sample consisted of CD4+ T cells from PBMCs. This chain's CDR3 is CASSRLQTEQYF. The CDR3, as DNA: TGTGCCAGCAGCCGACTACAAACCGAGCAGTACTTC.